The next 12 T cell receptor beta chains were all read from a single sample in a study of T-cell reconstitution after alpha-beta-depleted transplantation in children. It was with unique molecular identifiers that the TCRbeta library was prepared. TCRdb re-analysed the PCR reads in MiXCR, keeping a single row per CDR3 protein. Among a few hundred thousand distinct CDR3 sequences, 10% to 15% were seen once, and the ten largest hold 2% to 2.5%. Sample: PBMCs, mostly from graft donor cells, taken 360 days after TCRalphabeta/CD19-depleted stem cell transplant. The receptors derive from a male patient under 18 who had a stem cell transplant for acute myeloid leukemia, so the T cells may come from the graft donor.

The chain's CDR3 is CASSFLGGLNEKLFF. CDR3 in DNA: TGCGCCAGCAGCTTCTTGGGGGGTCTGAACGAAAAACTGTTTTTT. The chain carries TRBV5-1 and TRBJ1-4; D is perhaps TRBD1 (5 bases). CDR3 length: 15 amino acids. Trimming removed 2 bases at V and 8 bases at J, with 16 bases between. Germline V lookup: CDR1 SGHRS, CDR2 YFSETQ.

This clonotype has just a few counts. The rearrangement uses TRBV20-1 and TRBJ2-4; 9 positions match TRBD2. The CDR3 sequence is 14 residues long. Germline CDR1 DFQATT, CDR2 SNEGSKA (reference sequence). The junction had 13 bases not matched to a gene; V was cut back by 6 bases and J by 10 bases. The CDR3 nucleotides read TGCAGTGCCAGCCCGATACTAGCGGGCGAGATTCAGTACTTC. Translating it yields CSASPILAGEIQYF.

This chain joins TRBV12-3 or TRBV12-4 and TRBJ1-5; 9 nucleotides line up with TRBD1. The V gene end was trimmed by 5 bases and the J gene end by 5 bases; junction bases not matched to a gene: 10. This CDR3 is 16 amino acids long. DNA of the CDR3: TGTGCCAGCAGTCAACCCGACAGGGGGTATGATCAGCCCCAGCATTTT. Encoded protein: CASSQPDRGYDQPQHF.

The chain joins TRBV11-2 to TRBJ2-7; 8 nucleotides align to TRBD2. Germline CDR1 reads SGHAT; CDR2 reads FQNNGV. V shed 3 bases, J shed 3 bases, and the junction held 16 bases outside the gene matches. The CDR3 runs to 18 residues. The CDR3 loop reads CASSFFGSRGRYDYEQYF. CDR3 sequence (DNA): TGTGCCAGCAGCTTCTTCGGTTCGCGCGGGAGGTATGACTACGAGCAGTACTTC.

This clonotype was counted ten times or more. CDR3 in DNA: TGTGCCAGCAGCCCCACAGGGGCTGGGGCCAACGTCCTGACTTTC. It translates to CASSPTGAGANVLTF. This chain uses TRBV5-6 with TRBJ2-6; 7 positions match TRBD1. Germline CDR1 SGHDT, CDR2 YYEEEE. CDR3 length: 15 amino acids. Unmatched junction bases numbered 3, after V lost 4 bases and J lost 2 bases.

The table lists this clonotype with a few counts. The rearrangement joins TRBV20-1 to TRBJ2-5; maybe TRBD2 (6 bases). The CDR3 spans 17 residues. V was cut by 8 bases and J by 0 bases, with 25 bases left in between. Per the germline V gene, CDR1 is DFQATT and CDR2 is SNEGSKA (reference sequence). The CDR3 nucleotides are TGCAGTCTGAAAGAGGGGACTCCCATCTCGTACCAAGAGACCCAGTACTTC. It yields the protein CSLKEGTPISYQETQYF.

This chain uses TRBV20-1 with TRBJ2-3; the D gene is possibly TRBD2 (6 bases). This CDR3 has 14 amino acids. CDR1 and CDR2 from the germline V gene are DFQATT and SNEGSKA (reference sequence). Trimming took off 7 bases at V and 8 bases at J, with 22 bases between the two ends. The CDR3 sequence is CSEGGLQEPGTQYF. The CDR3 region has the DNA TGCAGTGAGGGAGGACTCCAAGAACCCGGTACGCAGTATTTT.

The J gene is TRBJ1-5, the V gene TRBV20-1, with D possibly matching TRBD1 (6 bases). From germline, CDR1 is DFQATT and CDR2 SNEGSKA (reference sequence). This CDR3 region has 14 residues. V was cut by 5 bases and J by 0 bases, with 11 bases left in between. The CDR3 reads CSAPTGGSNQPQHF. The CDR3 DNA reads TGCAGTGCTCCGACAGGTGGTAGCAATCAGCCCCAGCATTTT.

This clonotype has ten or more counts. The V call is TRBV7-3, the J call TRBJ2-2, with 7 nucleotides matching TRBD2. After removal of 4 bases from V and 0 bases from J, the junction contained 2 bases not matched to a gene. Germline V lookup: CDR1 SGHTA, CDR2 FQGTGA. This CDR3 is 15 amino acids long. DNA for the CDR3: TGTGCCAGCAGCTCCGGACTAGCGAACACCGGGGAGCTGTTTTTT. Translation: CASSSGLANTGELFF.

CDR3 sequence reads: CASRLDRLSYEQYF. CDR3 DNA: TGTGCCAGCAGGCTTGACAGGCTATCCTACGAGCAGTACTTC. V and J are TRBV12-3 or TRBV12-4 and TRBJ2-7, with a possible D match to TRBD1 (6 bases). Trimming shortened V by 6 bases and J by 1 base, and 13 bases separated the two germline ends. CDR3 length: 14 amino acids.

This rearrangement joins TRBV7-2 to TRBJ2-1; perhaps TRBD1 as D (6 bases). CDR3 length equals 15 residues. Looked up from germline, CDR1 is SGHTA and CDR2 is FQGNSA. The germline V and J ends were trimmed by 7 bases and 2 bases, with 15 bases remaining between them. This CDR3 is CASTLDRRTYNEQFF. CDR3 bases: TGTGCCAGCACCCTTGACAGGAGGACCTACAATGAGCAGTTCTTC.

This clonotype turned up a few times. This chain uses TRBV11-2 with TRBJ2-2, with D possibly being TRBD1 (5 bases). CDR1 and CDR2 (germline): SGHAT, FQNNGV. Trimming stripped 0 bases from V and 6 bases from J, with 17 bases between. This CDR3 spans 17 amino acids. The CDR3 DNA sequence: TGTGCCAGCAGCTTAGAGTTGGACGGAAGGGGTCCCGGGGAGCTGTTTTTT. This translates into CASSLELDGRGPGELFF.